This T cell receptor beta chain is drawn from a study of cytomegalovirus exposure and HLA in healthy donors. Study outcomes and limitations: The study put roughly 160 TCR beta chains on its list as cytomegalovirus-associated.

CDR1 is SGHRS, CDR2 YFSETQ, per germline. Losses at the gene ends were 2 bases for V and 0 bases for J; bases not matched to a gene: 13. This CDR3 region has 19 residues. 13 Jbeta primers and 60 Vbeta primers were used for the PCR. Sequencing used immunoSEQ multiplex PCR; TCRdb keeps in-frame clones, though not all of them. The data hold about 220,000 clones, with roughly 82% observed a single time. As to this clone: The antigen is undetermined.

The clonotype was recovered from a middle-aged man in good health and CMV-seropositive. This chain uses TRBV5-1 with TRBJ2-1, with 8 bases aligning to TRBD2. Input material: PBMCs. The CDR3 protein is CASSFLAGGGFSSYNEQFF. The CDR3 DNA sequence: TGCGCCAGCAGCTTTCTAGCGGGCGGGGGGTTTAGCTCCTACAATGAGCAGTTCTTC.